The clone carrying this T cell receptor beta chain has a single count. Its specificity is not known. The primer mix had 60 Vbeta and 13 Jbeta primers. Profiled with immunoSEQ multiplex PCR; TCRdb holds only in-frame clones, not every one. This table holds under 150,000 clones, around 85% found once. Trimming took off 1 base at V and 1 base at J, with 13 bases between the two ends. Germline CDR1 and CDR2: SGHRS and YFSETQ. The CDR3 runs 16 residues. The entry originates in a study of cytomegalovirus exposure and HLA in healthy donors. In the study overall: Sequencing of about 200 million T cells in an earlier analysis found about 120 million unique TCR beta sequences. Study-wide points: Upon later analysis, TCR association rates were observed to vary by HLA locus, being highest for DRB1 and lowest for HLA-C.

The sequence came from a woman aged 30 to 39 in good health and CMV-seropositive. The V gene is TRBV5-1, the J gene TRBJ2-3, with a possible D match to TRBD1 (7 bases). Sequenced material: PBMCs. The CDR3 here is CASSLRAGQRTDTQYF. In DNA form, the CDR3 reads TGCGCCAGCAGCTTGAGGGCGGGACAGCGCACAGATACGCAGTATTTT.